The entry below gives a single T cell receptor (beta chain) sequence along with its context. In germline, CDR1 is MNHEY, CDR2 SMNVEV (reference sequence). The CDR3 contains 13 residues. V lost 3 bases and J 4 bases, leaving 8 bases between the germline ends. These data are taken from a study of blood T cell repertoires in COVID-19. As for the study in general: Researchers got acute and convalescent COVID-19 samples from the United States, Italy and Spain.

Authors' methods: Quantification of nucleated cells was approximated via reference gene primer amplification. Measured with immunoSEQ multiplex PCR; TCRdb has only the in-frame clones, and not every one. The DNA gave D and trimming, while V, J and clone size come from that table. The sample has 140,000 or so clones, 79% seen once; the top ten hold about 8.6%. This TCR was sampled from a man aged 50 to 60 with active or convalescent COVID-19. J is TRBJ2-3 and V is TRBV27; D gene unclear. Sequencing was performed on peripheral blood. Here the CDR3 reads CASSLNGPDTQYF. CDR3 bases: TGTGCCAGCAGTTTGAATGGGCCAGATACGCAGTATTTT.